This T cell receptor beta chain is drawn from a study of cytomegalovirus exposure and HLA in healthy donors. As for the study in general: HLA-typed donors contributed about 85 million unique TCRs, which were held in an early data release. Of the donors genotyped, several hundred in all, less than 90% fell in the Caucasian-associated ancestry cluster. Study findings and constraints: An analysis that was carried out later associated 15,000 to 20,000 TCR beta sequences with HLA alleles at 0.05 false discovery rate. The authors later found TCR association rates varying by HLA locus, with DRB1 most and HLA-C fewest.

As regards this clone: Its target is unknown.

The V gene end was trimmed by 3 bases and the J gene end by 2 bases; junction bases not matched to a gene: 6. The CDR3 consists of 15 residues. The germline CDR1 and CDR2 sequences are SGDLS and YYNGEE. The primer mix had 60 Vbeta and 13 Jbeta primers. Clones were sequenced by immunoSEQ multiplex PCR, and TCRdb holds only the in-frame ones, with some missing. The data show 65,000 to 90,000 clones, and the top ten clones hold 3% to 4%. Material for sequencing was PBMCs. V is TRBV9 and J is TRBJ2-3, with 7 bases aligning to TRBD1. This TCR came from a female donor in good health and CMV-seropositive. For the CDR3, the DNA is TGTGCCAGCAGCGGGGGACAGAGCTACACAGATACGCAGTATTTT. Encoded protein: CASSGGQSYTDTQYF.